These 18 T cell receptor beta chains were all obtained from the same sample, sequenced in a study of CD4+ T cells in melanoma. Generated by immunoSEQ multiplex PCR, the TCRdb table keeps only in-frame clones and is missing some. The sample contains roughly 21,000 clones, over 75% of which appear only once. The receptors were gathered from a human donor with melanoma.

The chain recombines TRBV27 with TRBJ2-5; 11 positions match TRBD1. Germline loops: CDR1 MNHEY, CDR2 SMNVEV (reference sequence). V shed 4 bases, J shed 2 bases, and the junction held 9 bases outside the gene matches. The CDR3 contains 17 residues. As DNA, the CDR3 is TGTGCCAGCAGTTCCCGGGACAGGGGGAAGACGCAAGAGACCCAGTACTTC. It translates to CASSSRDRGKTQETQYF.

The V and J genes are TRBV19 and TRBJ2-3; weak D call: TRBD2 (5 bases). The germline V and J ends were trimmed by 4 bases and 0 bases, with 14 bases remaining between them. The CDR3 covers 16 residues. Per the germline V gene, CDR1 is LNHDA and CDR2 is SQIVND (reference sequence). The CDR3 bases are TGTGCCAGTAGTAAATGGCGGACGGGAAGCACAGATACGCAGTATTTT. Translation gives CASSKWRTGSTDTQYF.

The rearrangement joins TRBV18 to TRBJ2-1; 14 positions agree with TRBD2. CDR1 is KGHSH and CDR2 is LQKENI in the germline V gene. The CDR3 covers 18 residues. The V and J ends lost 3 bases and 4 bases, in that order; junction bases with no gene match: 8. CDR3 loop: CASSPSTSGGVSYNEQFF. CDR3 DNA: TGTGCCAGCTCACCTTCGACTAGCGGGGGGGTTAGTTACAATGAGCAGTTCTTC.

The rearrangement uses TRBV29-1 and TRBJ1-2; 7 bases agree with TRBD1. The CDR3 runs 13 residues. V lost 4 bases to trimming and J lost 6 bases; unmatched junction nucleotides: 8. CDR1 is SQVTM, CDR2 ANQGSEA, per germline. CDR3 sequence: CSVVFPGGNGYTF. Written as DNA, the CDR3 is TGCAGCGTTGTATTTCCAGGGGGGAATGGCTACACCTTC.

The chain couples TRBV6-1 to TRBJ2-7, with a weak D call TRBD1 (6 bases). V was shortened by 8 bases and J by 2 bases, with 16 bases between the two germline ends. Germline lookup yields CDR1 MNHNS and CDR2 SASEGT. The CDR3 has 14 residues. The CDR3 DNA reads as TGTGCCAGCCGAAGACAGGCGGACACCTACGAGCAGTACTTC. Its protein is CASRRQADTYEQYF.

The CDR3 coding sequence is TGTGCCAGCTCACCGACACCCCCTGGGAACACTGAAGCTTTCTTT. Translated: CASSPTPPGNTEAFF. V gene TRBV18 combines with J gene TRBJ1-1; D ambiguous. Per germline, CDR1 KGHSH and CDR2 LQKENI. The V and J ends lost 3 bases and 1 base respectively, with 12 bases between them. The CDR3 runs 15 residues.

This sequence joins TRBV4-1 and TRBJ1-5; tentatively, D is TRBD1 (5 bases). CDR1 is MGHRA, CDR2 YSYEKL, per germline. CDR3 length equals 14 residues. V lost 1 base to trimming and J lost 7 bases, with 11 bases between them. CDR3 DNA sequence: TGCGCCAGCAGCCAAGTGGTCAGGGTCCAGCCCCAGCATTTT. Translating it yields CASSQVVRVQPQHF.

This rearrangement joins TRBV13 to TRBJ1-2; D perhaps matches TRBD1 (5 bases). The length of the CDR3 is 17 residues. Germline lookup yields CDR1 PRHDT and CDR2 FYEKMQ (reference sequence). The V gene lost 5 bases and the J gene lost 1 base, with 20 bases spanning the gap. As DNA, the CDR3 is TGTGCCAGCAGCCGGCTTTATGGGGCGGGAAGTAACTATGGCTACACCTTC. This sequence encodes CASSRLYGAGSNYGYTF.

The chain employs TRBV19 and TRBJ1-4; D gene unclear. V was cut by 9 bases and J by 3 bases, with 11 bases left in between. The CDR3 is made up of 13 amino acids. From germline, CDR1 is LNHDA and CDR2 SQIVND (reference sequence). The CDR3 bases are TGTGCCAGCCAGTCGGACCCTAATGAAAAACTGTTTTTT. Translating gives CASQSDPNEKLFF.

The chain employs TRBV4-2 and TRBJ1-5, with 7 nucleotides matching TRBD1. Germline V gene sequence: CDR1 LGHNA, CDR2 YNFKEQ. This CDR3 spans 14 amino acids. Trimming took 5 bases from V and 2 from J; bases not matched to a gene: 3. The CDR3 reads CASSLTGRNQPQHF. CDR3 coding DNA: TGTGCCAGCAGCTTGACAGGGCGCAATCAGCCCCAGCATTTT.

The V and J genes are TRBV5-1 and TRBJ1-4; 10 bases fit TRBD1. The CDR3 covers 16 residues. Per the germline V gene, CDR1 is SGHRS and CDR2 is YFSETQ. J was trimmed by 6 bases and V by 1 base; bases with no gene match: 6. CDR3 nucleotides: TGCGCCAGCAGCTTGTGGGGGACAGGGGATGATGAAAAACTGTTTTTT. Amino acids: CASSLWGTGDDEKLFF.

The rearrangement links TRBV5-1 to TRBJ2-5, with D unresolved. Germline V lookup: CDR1 SGHRS, CDR2 YFSETQ. The V end lost 7 bases, the J end lost 5 bases, and 9 bases lay between the germline ends. The CDR3 loop spans 11 amino acids. This chain's CDR3 is CASGEGETQYF. The CDR3 DNA reads as TGCGCCAGCGGGGAAGGCGAGACCCAGTACTTC.

V usage is TRBV7-9 and J usage is TRBJ2-3, with D perhaps given as TRBD1 or TRBD2 (5 bases each). The ends were cut back, 5 bases at V and 2 bases at J, with 11 bases in the middle. The length of the CDR3 is 14 residues. In germline, CDR1 is SEHNR, CDR2 FQNEAQ (reference sequence). CDR3 DNA sequence: TGTGCCAGCAGCACCACCGGGACCACAGATACGCAGTATTTT. Translation: CASSTTGTTDTQYF.

The V gene is TRBV7-8, the J gene TRBJ1-1; D might be TRBD1 (6 bases). Trimming removed 2 bases from V and 4 bases from J, with 11 bases in between. The CDR3 contains 14 residues. Germline CDR1 is SGHVS and CDR2 is FQNEAQ. The CDR3, as DNA: TGTGCCAGCAGCTTACAGGGGCAAGGCACTGAAGCTTTCTTT. Its translation is CASSLQGQGTEAFF.

The chain uses TRBV9 and TRBJ2-7; no definite D call. V was cut by 1 base and J by 3 bases, with 8 bases left in between. In germline, CDR1 is SGDLS, CDR2 YYNGEE. The CDR3 covers 13 residues. The CDR3 bases are TGTGCCAGCAGCGTACCCCCATGCTACGAGCAGTACTTC. This codes for CASSVPPCYEQYF.

The chain has TRBV18 and TRBJ1-2, with TRBD1 matching 11 bases. Germline lookup yields CDR1 KGHSH and CDR2 LQKENI. After removal of 2 bases from V and 4 bases from J, the junction contained 0 bases not matched to a gene. The CDR3 has 14 residues. CDR3 residues: CASSPGTGGYGYTF. Here the CDR3 DNA reads TGTGCCAGCTCACCAGGGACAGGGGGCTATGGCTACACCTTC.

The V call is TRBV11-1, the J call TRBJ2-5; TRBD1 aligns across 10 bases. Trimming took 6 bases from V and 5 from J; bases not matched to a gene: 9. This CDR3 region has 15 residues. Germline-derived CDR1 and CDR2 are SGHAT and FQDESV (reference sequence). The CDR3 DNA reads as TGTGCCAGCAGGAGGGGACAGGGGCAGTGGGAGACCCAGTACTTC. It codes for CASRRGQGQWETQYF.

V usage is TRBV6-1 and J usage is TRBJ1-5; no definite D call. Looked up from germline, CDR1 is MNHNS and CDR2 is SASEGT. Trimming took off 7 bases at V and 6 bases at J, with 13 bases between the two ends. The CDR3 has 13 amino acids. The CDR3 DNA reads TGTGCCAGCAAAGGACCCCCGGGTCAGCCCCAGCATTTT. Its translation is CASKGPPGQPQHF.